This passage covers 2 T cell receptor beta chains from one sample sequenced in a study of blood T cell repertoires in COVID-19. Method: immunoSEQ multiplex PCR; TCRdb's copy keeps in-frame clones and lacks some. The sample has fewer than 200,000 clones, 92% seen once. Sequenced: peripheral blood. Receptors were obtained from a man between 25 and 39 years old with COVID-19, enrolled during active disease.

The CDR3 region has the DNA TGCGCCAGCATCGGGACTGCCCCCGCCTACGAGCAGTACTTC. Its protein product is CASIGTAPAYEQYF. The chain joins TRBV10-2 to TRBJ2-7; a weak D match, TRBD2 (6 bases). The length of the CDR3 is 14 residues. Trimming pared 7 bases from V and 2 bases from J, leaving 15 bases between. Germline CDR1 is WSHSY and CDR2 is SAAADI.

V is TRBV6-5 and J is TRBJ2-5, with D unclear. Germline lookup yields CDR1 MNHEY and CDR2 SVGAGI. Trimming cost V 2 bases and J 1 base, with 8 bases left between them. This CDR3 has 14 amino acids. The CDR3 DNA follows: TGTGCCAGCAGTTACGGCAAGCGCCAAGAGACCCAGTACTTC. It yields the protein CASSYGKRQETQYF.